This T cell receptor beta chain is from a study of blood T cell repertoires in COVID-19. Study-wide background: There were acute and convalescent COVID-19 samples, and they came from the United States, Italy and Spain. PBMCs, B-cell-depleted T cells, or T cells provided the cDNA or gDNA that made up the material.

V lost 4 bases and J lost 1, with 3 bases in between. The length of the CDR3 is 11 residues. Germline-derived CDR1 and CDR2 are SGDLS and YYNGEE. Per the original methods: Cell counts per sample came from amplifying reference gene primers. The table came from immunoSEQ multiplex PCR; TCRdb's copy has only in-frame clones and leaves some out. V and J calls and clone size are those listed in that table; D and trimming were worked out from the DNA. The sample shows about 180,000 clones, 80% of them seen only once. The TCR was taken from a man between 65 and 85 years old with active or convalescent COVID-19. Sequenced material: peripheral blood. This chain connects TRBV9 to TRBJ2-7; unclear D gene. The DNA of the CDR3 is TGTGCCAGCAGCCTGTCCTACGAGCAGTACTTC. This sequence encodes CASSLSYEQYF.